The source of this T cell receptor (beta chain) is a study of control samples from healthy donors and cancer patients. Profiled with immunoSEQ multiplex PCR; TCRdb holds only in-frame clones, not every one. The sample yields about 170,000 clones, 94% seen once. This clonotype was obtained from a woman aged 18-35 years in good health. Source material: blood.

Written as DNA, the CDR3 is TGTGCCAGTAAGCCCAGGGGGCGAGGGACAGATACGCAGTATTTT. Translation gives CASKPRGRGTDTQYF. J is TRBJ2-3 and V is TRBV19, with 8 bases lining up with TRBD1. From germline, CDR1 is LNHDA and CDR2 SQIVND (reference sequence). Trimming took 7 bases from V and 3 from J; bases not matched to a gene: 9. CDR3 size: 15 residues.